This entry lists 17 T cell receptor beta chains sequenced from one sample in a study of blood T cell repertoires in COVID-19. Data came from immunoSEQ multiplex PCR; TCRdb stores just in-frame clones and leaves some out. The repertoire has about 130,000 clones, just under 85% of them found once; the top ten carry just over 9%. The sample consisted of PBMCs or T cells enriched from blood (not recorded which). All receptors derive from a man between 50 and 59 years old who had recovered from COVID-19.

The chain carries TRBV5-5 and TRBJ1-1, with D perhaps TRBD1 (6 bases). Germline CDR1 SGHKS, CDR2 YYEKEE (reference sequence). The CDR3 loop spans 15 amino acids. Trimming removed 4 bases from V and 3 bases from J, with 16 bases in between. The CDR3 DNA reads TGTGCCAGCAGCCCGTCCTACAGGGAGCACACTGAAGCTTTCTTT. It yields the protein CASSPSYREHTEAFF.

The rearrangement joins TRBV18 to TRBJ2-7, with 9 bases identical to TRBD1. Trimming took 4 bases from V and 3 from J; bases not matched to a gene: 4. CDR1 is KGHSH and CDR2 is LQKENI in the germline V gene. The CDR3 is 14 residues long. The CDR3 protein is CASSLMDRGYEQYF. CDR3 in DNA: TGTGCCAGCTCACTTATGGACAGGGGCTACGAGCAGTACTTC.

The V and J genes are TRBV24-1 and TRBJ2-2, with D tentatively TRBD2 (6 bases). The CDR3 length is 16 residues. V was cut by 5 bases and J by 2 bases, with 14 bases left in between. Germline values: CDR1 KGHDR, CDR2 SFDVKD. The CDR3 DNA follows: TGTGCCACCAGTGCGGGGGACCCGATTAACACCGGGGAGCTGTTTTTT. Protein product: CATSAGDPINTGELFF.

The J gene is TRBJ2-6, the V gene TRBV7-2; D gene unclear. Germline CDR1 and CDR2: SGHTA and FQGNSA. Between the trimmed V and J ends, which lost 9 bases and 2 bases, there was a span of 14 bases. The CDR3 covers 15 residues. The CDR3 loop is CARSGSAAGANVLTF. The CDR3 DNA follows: TGTGCCAGGAGTGGTAGTGCTGCTGGGGCCAACGTCCTGACTTTC.

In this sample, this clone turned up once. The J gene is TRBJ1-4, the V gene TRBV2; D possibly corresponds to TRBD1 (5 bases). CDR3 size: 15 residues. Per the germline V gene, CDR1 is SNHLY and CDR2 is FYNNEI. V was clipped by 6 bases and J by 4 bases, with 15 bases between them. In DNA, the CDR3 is TGTGCCAGCAGGAGCCGGGGGATAGGTAATGAAAAACTGTTTTTT. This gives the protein CASRSRGIGNEKLFF.

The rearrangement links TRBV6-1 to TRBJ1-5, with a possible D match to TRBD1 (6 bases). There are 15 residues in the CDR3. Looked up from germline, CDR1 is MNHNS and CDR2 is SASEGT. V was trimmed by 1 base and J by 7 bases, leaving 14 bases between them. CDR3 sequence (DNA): TGTGCCAGCAGTGAAGGATCGGGGGGCGGGCAGCCCCAGCATTTT. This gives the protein CASSEGSGGGQPQHF.

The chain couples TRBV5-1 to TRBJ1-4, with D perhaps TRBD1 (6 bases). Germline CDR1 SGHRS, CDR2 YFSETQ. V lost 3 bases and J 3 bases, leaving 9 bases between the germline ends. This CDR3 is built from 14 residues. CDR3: CASSSQGSNEKLFF. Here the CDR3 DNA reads TGCGCCAGCAGCTCCCAGGGGTCTAATGAAAAACTGTTTTTT.

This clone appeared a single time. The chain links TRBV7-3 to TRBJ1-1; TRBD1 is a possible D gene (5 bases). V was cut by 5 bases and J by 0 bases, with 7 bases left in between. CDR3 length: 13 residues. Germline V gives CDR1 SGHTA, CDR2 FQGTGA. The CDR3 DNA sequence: TGTGCCAGCAGCGCGACAGTGAACACTGAAGCTTTCTTT. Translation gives CASSATVNTEAFF.

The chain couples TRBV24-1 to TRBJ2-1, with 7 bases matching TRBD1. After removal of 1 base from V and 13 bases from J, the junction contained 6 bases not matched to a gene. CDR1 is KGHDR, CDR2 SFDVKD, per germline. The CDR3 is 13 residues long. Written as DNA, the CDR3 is TGTGCCACCAGTGATTTAGTCGGGACAGCCCAGTTCTTC. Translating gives CATSDLVGTAQFF.

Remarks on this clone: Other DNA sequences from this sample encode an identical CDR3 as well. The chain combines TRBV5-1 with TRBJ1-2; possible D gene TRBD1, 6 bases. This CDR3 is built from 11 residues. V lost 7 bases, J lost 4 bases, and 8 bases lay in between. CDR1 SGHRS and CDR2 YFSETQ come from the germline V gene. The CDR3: CASSDSYGYTF. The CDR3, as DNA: TGCGCCAGCTCGGACAGCTATGGCTACACCTTC.

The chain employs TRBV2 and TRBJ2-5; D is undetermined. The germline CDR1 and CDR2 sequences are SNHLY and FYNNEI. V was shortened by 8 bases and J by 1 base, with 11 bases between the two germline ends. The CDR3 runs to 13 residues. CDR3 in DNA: TGTGCCAGCCTGGCAGACTCCCAAGAGACCCAGTACTTC. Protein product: CASLADSQETQYF.

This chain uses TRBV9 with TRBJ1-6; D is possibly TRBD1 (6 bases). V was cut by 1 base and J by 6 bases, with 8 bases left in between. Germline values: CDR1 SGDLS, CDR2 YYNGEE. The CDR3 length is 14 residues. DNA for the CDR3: TGTGCCAGCAGCGTAAAACAGGGTAATTCACCCCTCCACTTT. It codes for CASSVKQGNSPLHF.

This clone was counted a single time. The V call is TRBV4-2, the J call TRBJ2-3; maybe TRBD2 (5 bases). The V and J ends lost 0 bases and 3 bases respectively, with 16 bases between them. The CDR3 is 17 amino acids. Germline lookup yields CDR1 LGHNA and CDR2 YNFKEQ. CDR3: CASSQDYELVYTDTQYF. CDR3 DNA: TGTGCCAGCAGCCAAGATTATGAACTAGTTTATACAGATACGCAGTATTTT.

The chain's CDR3 is CAWSEQVVEAFF. The CDR3 coding sequence is TGTGCCTGGAGTGAACAGGTCGTGGAAGCTTTCTTT. The chain carries TRBV30 and TRBJ1-1, with D perhaps matching TRBD1 (5 bases). With 1 base removed from V and 8 bases from J, the gap between germline ends came to 11 bases. This CDR3 comprises 12 residues. Looked up from germline, CDR1 is GTSNPN and CDR2 is SVGIG (reference sequence). Looking up the rest from reference TRBV30 and TRBJ1-1 gives the full variable domain: SQTIHQWPATLVQPVGSPLSLECTVEGTSNPNLYWYRQAAGRGLQLLFYSVGIGQISSEVPQNLSASRPQDRQFILSSKKLLLSDSGFYLCAWSEQVVEAFFGQGTRLTVV.

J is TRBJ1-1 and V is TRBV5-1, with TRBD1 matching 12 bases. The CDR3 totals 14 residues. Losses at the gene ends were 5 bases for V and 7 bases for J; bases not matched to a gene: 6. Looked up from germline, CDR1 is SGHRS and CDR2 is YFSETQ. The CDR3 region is CASSTGQGAVEAFF. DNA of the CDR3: TGCGCCAGCAGTACGGGACAGGGGGCTGTTGAAGCTTTCTTT.

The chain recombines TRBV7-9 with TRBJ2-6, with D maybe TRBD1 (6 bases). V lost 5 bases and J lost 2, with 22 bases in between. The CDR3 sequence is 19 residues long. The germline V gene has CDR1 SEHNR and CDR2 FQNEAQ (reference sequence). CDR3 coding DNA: TGTGCCAGCAGCCCAGCACCCCCTCAGGGGTGGGCTGGGGCCAACGTCCTGACTTTC. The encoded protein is CASSPAPPQGWAGANVLTF.

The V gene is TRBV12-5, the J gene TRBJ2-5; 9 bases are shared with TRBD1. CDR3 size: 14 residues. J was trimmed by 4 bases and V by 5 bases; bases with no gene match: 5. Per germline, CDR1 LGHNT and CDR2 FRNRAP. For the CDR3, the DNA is TGTGCTAGTGGTATGGACAGGGGTGGAGAGACCCAGTACTTC. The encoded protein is CASGMDRGGETQYF.